Listed here is a single T cell receptor (beta chain). Antigen: not known. These donors, healthy bone marrow donors, were studied. The data originate from a study of cytomegalovirus exposure and HLA in healthy donors. In the study overall: For the approximately 410 genotyped donors, about 79% fell within the Caucasian-associated ancestry cluster. Study-wide results and caveats: It was reported that the classifier diagnosed cytomegalovirus status with high specificity and sensitivity in both the original and validation cohorts.

Primers: 60 Vbeta forward and 13 Jbeta reverse. Libraries were prepared by immunoSEQ multiplex PCR; TCRdb keeps only in-frame clonotypes and omits some of them. The sample has roughly 180,000 clones, approximately 84% seen once. Germline values: CDR1 SGHTA, CDR2 FQGNSA. This CDR3 is built from 18 residues. Between the trimmed V and J ends, which lost 2 bases and 4 bases, there was a span of 22 bases. This receptor was identified in a man under 40 in good health and CMV-seronegative. The genes are TRBV7-2 and TRBJ2-3, with D perhaps TRBD1 (5 bases). The sequencing input was PBMCs. CDR3 residues: CASSLSSPPGSIPDTQYF. The CDR3 nucleotides read TGTGCCAGCAGCTTATCATCCCCTCCAGGGTCCATTCCAGATACGCAGTATTTT. The full variable domain, completed using reference TRBV7-2 and TRBJ2-3, is GAGVSQSPSNKVTEKGKDVELRCDPISGHTALYWYRQSLGQGLEFLIYFQGNSAPDKSGLPSDRFSAERTGGSVSTLTIQRTQQEDSAVYLCASSLSSPPGSIPDTQYFGPGTRLTVL.